This entry describes one T cell receptor (beta chain). The data stem from a study of identical twins. The CDR3 length is 13 residues. The germline V gene has CDR1 DFQATT and CDR2 SNEGSKA (reference sequence). V was trimmed by 4 bases and J by 1 base, leaving 11 bases between them. TCRdb re-called the 5' RACE reads with MiXCR, one entry per CDR3 protein. The sample has 280,000 or so distinct CDR3 sequences; about 8% are singletons. These same data were also listed under a study on yellow fever vaccine responses in identical twins.

The chain has TRBV20-1 and TRBJ2-7, with D possibly being TRBD2 (6 bases). The receptor was isolated from a woman aged 18-35 years in good health. Input material: memory (CD45RO+) T cells sorted from blood. The CDR3 region has the DNA TGCAGTGCTACTCGACTAGAATCCTACGAGCAGTACTTC. Translating gives CSATRLESYEQYF.